These T cell receptor beta chains were read from a single sample in a study of blood T cell repertoires in COVID-19. Method: immunoSEQ multiplex PCR; TCRdb's copy keeps in-frame clones and lacks some. The table includes about 75,000 clones, roughly 70% detected once. Sequencing was performed on peripheral blood. Every receptor here comes from a human donor with acute or convalescent COVID-19. The donor label of this sample is uncertain. The conserved cysteine and the conserved F or W are not part of the CDR3 here.

J gene,V gene,CDR3 protein
TRBJ2-2,TRBV4-1,ASNRSGSRTNTGELF
TRBJ2-1,TRBV24-1,ATSDLKTGNVYNEQF
TRBJ2-5,TRBV29-1,SVVQGVRETQY
TRBJ1-4,TRBV2,ASSEWQVNRSEKLF
TRBJ2-7,TRBV19,ASSISQGAEQY
TRBJ2-7,TRBV7-2,ASSIQSPSYEQY
TRBJ1-3,TRBV10-3,AISESDTSGNTIY
TRBJ1-5,TRBV6-5,ASGGVRNQPQH
TRBJ1-4,TRBV6-1,ASSEAGGAGQGEKLF
TRBJ2-7,TRBV5-8,ASSTWDSVVPRD
TRBJ2-1,TRBV25-1,ASKVGSSYNEQF